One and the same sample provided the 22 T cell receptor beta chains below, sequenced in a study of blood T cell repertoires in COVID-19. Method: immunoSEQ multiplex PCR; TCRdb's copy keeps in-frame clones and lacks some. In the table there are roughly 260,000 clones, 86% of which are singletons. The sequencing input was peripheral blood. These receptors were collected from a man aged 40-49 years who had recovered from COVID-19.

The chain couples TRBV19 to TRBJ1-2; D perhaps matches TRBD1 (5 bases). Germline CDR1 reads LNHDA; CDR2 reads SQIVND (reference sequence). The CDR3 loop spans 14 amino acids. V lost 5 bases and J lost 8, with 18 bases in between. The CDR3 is CASSPAMGGNGYTF. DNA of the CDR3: TGTGCCAGTAGTCCGGCAATGGGGGGAAACGGCTACACCTTC.

DNA of the CDR3: TGTGCCAGCAGCCCGGACAGGGGACCTATCAATGCGGATACGCAGTATTTT. Translation: CASSPDRGPINADTQYF. This rearrangement joins TRBV5-6 to TRBJ2-3; 9 bases agree with TRBD1. The V and J ends lost 4 bases and 6 bases, in that order; junction bases with no gene match: 15. The germline gives CDR1 SGHDT, CDR2 YYEEEE. This CDR3 has 17 amino acids.

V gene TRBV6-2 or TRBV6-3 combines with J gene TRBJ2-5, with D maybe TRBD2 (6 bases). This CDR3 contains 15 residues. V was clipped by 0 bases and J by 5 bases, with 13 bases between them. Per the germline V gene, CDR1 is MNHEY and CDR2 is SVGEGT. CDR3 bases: TGTGCCAGCAGTTACTCTCTGCCCCGGGGGGAGACCCAGTACTTC. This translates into CASSYSLPRGETQYF.

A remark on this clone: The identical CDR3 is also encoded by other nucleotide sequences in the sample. The CDR3 reads CASSPPAGGQETQYF. In DNA form, the CDR3 reads TGTGCCAGCTCACCCCCGGCAGGGGGGCAAGAGACCCAGTACTTC. This sequence joins TRBV18 and TRBJ2-5; possibly TRBD1 for D (7 bases). V shed 3 bases and J shed 2 bases, with 13 bases lying between them. The germline gives CDR1 KGHSH, CDR2 LQKENI. The CDR3 is made up of 15 amino acids.

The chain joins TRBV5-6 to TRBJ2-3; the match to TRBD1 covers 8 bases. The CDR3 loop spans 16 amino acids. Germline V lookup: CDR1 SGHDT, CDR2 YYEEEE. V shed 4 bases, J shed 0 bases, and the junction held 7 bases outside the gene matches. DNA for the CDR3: TGTGCCAGCAGCATCGCCAGGGGGCAAAGCACAGATACGCAGTATTTT. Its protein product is CASSIARGQSTDTQYF. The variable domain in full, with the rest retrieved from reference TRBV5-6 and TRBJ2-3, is DAGVTQSPTHLIKTRGQQVTLRCSPKSGHDTVSWYQQALGQGPQFIFQYYEEEERQRGNFPDRFSGHQFPNYSSELNVNALLLGDSALYLCASSIARGQSTDTQYFGPGTRLTVL.

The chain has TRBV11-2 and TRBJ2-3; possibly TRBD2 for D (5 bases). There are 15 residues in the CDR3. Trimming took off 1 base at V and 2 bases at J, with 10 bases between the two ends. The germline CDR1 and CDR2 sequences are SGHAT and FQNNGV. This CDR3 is CASSLVSVYTDTQYF. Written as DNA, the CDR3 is TGTGCCAGCAGCTTAGTTAGCGTTTACACAGATACGCAGTATTTT. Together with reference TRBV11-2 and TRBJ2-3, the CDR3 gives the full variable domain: EAGVAQSPRYKIIEKRQSVAFWCNPISGHATLYWYQQILGQGPKLLIQFQNNGVVDDSQLPKDRFSAERLKGVDSTLKIQPAKLEDSAVYLCASSLVSVYTDTQYFGPGTRLTVL.

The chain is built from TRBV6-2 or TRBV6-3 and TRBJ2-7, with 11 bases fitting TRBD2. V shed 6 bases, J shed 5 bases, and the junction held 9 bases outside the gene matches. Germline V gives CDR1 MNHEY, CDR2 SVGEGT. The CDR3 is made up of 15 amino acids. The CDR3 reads CASSPLAGVSHEQYF. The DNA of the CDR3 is TGTGCCAGCAGCCCACTAGCGGGAGTTTCTCACGAGCAGTACTTC.

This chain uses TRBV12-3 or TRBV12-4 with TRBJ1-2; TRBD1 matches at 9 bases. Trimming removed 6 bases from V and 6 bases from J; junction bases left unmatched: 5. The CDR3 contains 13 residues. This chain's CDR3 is CASRPRTGDGYTF. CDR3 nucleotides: TGTGCCAGCAGACCAAGGACAGGGGATGGCTACACCTTC.

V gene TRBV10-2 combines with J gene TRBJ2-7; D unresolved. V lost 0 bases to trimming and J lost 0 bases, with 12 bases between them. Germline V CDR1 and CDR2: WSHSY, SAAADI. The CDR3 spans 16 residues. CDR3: CASSESLLRSSYEQYF. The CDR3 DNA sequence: TGCGCCAGCAGTGAGTCGCTGCTAAGGAGCTCCTACGAGCAGTACTTC.

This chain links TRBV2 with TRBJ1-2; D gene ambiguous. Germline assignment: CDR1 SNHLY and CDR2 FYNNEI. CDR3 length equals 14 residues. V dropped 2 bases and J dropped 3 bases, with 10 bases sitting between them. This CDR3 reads CASSEREGYYGYTF. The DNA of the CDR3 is TGTGCCAGCAGTGAAAGAGAGGGCTACTATGGCTACACCTTC. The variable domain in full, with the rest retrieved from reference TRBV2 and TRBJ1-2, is EPEVTQTPSHQVTQMGQEVILRCVPISNHLYFYWYRQILGQKVEFLVSFYNNEISEKSEIFDDQFSVERPDGSNFTLKIRSTKLEDSAMYFCASSEREGYYGYTFGSGTRLTVV.

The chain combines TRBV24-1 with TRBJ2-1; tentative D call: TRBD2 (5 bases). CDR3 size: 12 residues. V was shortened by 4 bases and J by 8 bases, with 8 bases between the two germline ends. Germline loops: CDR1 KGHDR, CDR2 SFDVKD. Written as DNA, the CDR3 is TGTGCCACCAGTGACCTAGCAGATGAGCAGTTCTTC. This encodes CATSDLADEQFF.

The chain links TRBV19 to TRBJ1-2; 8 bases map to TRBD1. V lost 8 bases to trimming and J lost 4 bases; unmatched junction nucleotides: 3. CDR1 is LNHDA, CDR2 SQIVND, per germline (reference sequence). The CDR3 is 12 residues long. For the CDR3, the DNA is TGTGCCAGTGCACAGGGGGGCTATGGCTACACCTTC. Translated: CASAQGGYGYTF. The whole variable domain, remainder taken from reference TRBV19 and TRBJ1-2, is DGGITQSPKYLFRKEGQNVTLSCEQNLNHDAMYWYRQDPGQGLRLIYYSQIVNDFQKGDIAEGYSVSREKKESFPLTVTSAQKNPTAFYLCASAQGGYGYTFGSGTRLTVV.

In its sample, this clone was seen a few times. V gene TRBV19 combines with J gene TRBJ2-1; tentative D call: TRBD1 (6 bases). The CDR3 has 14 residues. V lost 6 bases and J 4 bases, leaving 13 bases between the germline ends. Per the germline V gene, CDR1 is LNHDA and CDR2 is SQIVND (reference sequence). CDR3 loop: CASSPWTAYNEQFF. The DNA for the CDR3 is TGTGCCAGTAGCCCATGGACAGCTTACAATGAGCAGTTCTTC.

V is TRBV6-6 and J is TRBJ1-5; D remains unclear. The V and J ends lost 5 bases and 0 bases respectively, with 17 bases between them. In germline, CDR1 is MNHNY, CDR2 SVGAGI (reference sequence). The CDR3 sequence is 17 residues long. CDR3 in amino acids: CASSPDITAYSNQPQHF. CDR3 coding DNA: TGTGCCAGCAGTCCCGACATCACAGCTTATAGCAATCAGCCCCAGCATTTT.

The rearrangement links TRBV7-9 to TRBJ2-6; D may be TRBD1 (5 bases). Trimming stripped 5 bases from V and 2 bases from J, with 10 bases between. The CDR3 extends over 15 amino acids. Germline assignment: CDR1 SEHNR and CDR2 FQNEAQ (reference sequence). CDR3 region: CASSQTGAGANVLTF. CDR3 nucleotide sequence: TGTGCCAGCAGCCAAACAGGAGCTGGGGCCAACGTCCTGACTTTC.

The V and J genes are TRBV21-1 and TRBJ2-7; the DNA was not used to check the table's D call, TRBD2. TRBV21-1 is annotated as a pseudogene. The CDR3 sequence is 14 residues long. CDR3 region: CASSKAQEGCEQYF. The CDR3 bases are TGTGCCAGCAGCAAAGCGCAAGAGGGTTGCGAGCAGTACTTC.

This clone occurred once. CDR3 DNA sequence: TGTGCCAGCAGCTTAGCCTCCAATCAGCCCCAGCATTTT. It specifies CASSLASNQPQHF. The chain joins TRBV7-2 to TRBJ1-5; D remains unclear. Deletions cut 0 bases from V and 3 bases from J, with 3 bases between. The CDR3 is 13 residues long. CDR1 is SGHTA and CDR2 is FQGNSA in the germline V gene.

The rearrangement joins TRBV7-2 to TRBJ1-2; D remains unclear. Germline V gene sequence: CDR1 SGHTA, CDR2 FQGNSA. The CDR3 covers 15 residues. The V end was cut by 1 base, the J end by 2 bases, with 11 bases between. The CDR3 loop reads CASSLVVSSNYGYTF. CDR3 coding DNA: TGTGCCAGCAGCTTAGTTGTATCCTCCAACTATGGCTACACCTTC.

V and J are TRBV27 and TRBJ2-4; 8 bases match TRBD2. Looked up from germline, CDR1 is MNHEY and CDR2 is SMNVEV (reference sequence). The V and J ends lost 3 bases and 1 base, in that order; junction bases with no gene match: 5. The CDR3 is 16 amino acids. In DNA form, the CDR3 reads TGTGCCAGCAGTTTTGCGGGAGGTGAGGCCAAAAACATTCAGTACTTC. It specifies CASSFAGGEAKNIQYF.

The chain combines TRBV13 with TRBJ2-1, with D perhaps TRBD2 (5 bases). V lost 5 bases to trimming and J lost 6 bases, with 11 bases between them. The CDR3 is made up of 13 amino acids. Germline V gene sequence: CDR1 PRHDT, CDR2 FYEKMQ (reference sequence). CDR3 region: CASSPNRGNEQFF. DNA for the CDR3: TGTGCCAGCAGCCCTAACCGGGGCAATGAGCAGTTCTTC.

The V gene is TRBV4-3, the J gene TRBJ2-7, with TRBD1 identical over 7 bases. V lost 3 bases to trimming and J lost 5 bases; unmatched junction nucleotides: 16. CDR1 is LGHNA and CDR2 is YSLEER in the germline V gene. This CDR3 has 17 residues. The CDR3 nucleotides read TGCGCCAGCAGCCATTCGTCACAGGGGTTGGGTGCGAACGAGCAGTACTTC. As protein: CASSHSSQGLGANEQYF.

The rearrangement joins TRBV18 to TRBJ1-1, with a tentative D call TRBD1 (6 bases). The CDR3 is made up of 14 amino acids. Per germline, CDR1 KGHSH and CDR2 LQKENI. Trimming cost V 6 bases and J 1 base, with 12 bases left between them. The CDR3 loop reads CASSLLGANTEAFF. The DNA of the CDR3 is TGTGCCAGCTCGCTTCTGGGGGCGAACACTGAAGCTTTCTTT.